Detailed here is one T cell receptor beta chain. The antigen remains undetermined. J lost 4 bases, V lost 5 bases, and 5 bases had no gene match. Germline CDR1 is SGHTA and CDR2 is FQGNSA. This CDR3 has 14 residues. This entry comes from a study of T cell responses to AZD1222 COVID-19 vaccine. Study findings and constraints: Spike-specific TCR breadth and depth were elevated following two AZD1222 doses.

The data were produced by immunoSEQ multiplex PCR, yet TCRdb's version contains in-frame clones alone and is incomplete. The table has some 130,000 clones, about nine tenths seen once; the top ten hold less than 9%. The material was peripheral blood, obtained on day 0 of AZD1222 vaccination. The chain links TRBV7-2 to TRBJ1-5, with 7 bases fitting TRBD1. This TCR was sampled from an adult in good health. The CDR3 DNA sequence: TGTGCCAGCAGCCGGGACAGTAAAAATCAGCCCCAGCATTTT. Its translation: CASSRDSKNQPQHF.